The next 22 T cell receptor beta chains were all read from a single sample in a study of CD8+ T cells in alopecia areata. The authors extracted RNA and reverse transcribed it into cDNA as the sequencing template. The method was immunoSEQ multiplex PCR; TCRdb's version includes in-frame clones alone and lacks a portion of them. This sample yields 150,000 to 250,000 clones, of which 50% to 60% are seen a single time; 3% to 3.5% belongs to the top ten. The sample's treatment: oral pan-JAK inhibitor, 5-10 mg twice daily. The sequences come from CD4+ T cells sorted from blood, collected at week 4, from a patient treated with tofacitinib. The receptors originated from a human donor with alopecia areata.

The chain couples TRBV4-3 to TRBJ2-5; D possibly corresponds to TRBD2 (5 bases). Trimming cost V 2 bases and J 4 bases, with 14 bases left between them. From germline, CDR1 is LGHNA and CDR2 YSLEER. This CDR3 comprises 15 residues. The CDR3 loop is CASSQWSSGVETQYF. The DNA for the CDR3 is TGCGCCAGCAGCCAATGGTCCAGCGGAGTAGAGACCCAGTACTTC.

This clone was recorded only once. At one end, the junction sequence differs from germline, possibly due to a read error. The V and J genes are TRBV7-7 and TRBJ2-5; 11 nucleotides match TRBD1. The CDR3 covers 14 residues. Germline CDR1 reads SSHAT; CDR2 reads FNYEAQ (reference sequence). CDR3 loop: CASSPGTGGETQYF. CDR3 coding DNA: TGTGCTAGCAGCCCTGGGACAGGGGGGGAGACCCAGTACTTC.

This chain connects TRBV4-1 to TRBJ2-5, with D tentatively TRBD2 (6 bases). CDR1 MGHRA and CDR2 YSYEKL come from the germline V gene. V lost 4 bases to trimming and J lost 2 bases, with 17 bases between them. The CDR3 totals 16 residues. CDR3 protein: CASSRGTSLGQETQYF. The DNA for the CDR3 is TGCGCCAGCAGCCGAGGTACTAGCTTGGGGCAAGAGACCCAGTACTTC.

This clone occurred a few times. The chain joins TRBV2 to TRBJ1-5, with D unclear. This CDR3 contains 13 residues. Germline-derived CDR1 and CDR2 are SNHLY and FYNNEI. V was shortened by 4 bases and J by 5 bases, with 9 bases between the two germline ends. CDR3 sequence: CASSVADYQPQHF. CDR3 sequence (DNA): TGTGCCAGCAGTGTAGCGGACTATCAGCCCCAGCATTTT.

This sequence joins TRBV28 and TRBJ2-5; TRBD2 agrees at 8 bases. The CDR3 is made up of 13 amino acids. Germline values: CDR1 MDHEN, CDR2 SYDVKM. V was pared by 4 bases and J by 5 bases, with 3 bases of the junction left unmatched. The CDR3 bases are TGTGCCAGCAGTTCGGGGGGGCTTGAGACCCAGTACTTC. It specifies CASSSGGLETQYF.

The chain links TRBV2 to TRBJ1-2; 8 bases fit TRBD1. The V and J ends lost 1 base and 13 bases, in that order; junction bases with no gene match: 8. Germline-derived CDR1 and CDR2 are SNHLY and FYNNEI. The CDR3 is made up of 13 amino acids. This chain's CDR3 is CASSEGGQATRTF. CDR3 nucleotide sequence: TGTGCCAGCAGTGAAGGGGGACAGGCAACGCGCACCTTC.

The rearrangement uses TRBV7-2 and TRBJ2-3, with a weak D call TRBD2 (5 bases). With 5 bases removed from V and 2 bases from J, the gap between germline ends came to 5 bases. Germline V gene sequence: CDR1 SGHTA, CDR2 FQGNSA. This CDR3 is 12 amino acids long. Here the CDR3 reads CASSDYTDTQYF. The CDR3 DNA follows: TGTGCCAGCAGCGACTACACAGATACGCAGTATTTT.

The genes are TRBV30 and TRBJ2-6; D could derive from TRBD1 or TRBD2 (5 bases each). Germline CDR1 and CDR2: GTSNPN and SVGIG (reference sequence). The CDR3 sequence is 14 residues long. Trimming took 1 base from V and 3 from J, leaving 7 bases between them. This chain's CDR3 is CAWSGDGGANVLTF. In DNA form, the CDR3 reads TGTGCCTGGAGTGGGGACGGTGGGGCCAACGTCCTGACTTTC. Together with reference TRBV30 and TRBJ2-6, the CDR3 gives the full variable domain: SQTIHQWPATLVQPVGSPLSLECTVEGTSNPNLYWYRQAAGRGLQLLFYSVGIGQISSEVPQNLSASRPQDRQFILSSKKLLLSDSGFYLCAWSGDGGANVLTFGAGSRLTVL.

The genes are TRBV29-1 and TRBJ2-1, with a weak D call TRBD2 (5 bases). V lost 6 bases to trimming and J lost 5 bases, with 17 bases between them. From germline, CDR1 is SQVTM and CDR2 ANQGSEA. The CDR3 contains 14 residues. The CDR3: CSVATRLTNNEQFF. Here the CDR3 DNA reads TGCAGCGTAGCCACTAGATTGACTAACAATGAGCAGTTCTTC.

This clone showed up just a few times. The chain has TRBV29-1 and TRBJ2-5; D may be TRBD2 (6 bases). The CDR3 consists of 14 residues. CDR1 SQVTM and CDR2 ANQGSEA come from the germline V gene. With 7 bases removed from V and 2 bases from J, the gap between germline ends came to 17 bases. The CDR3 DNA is TGCAGCGCCGATAGGGCGGGGCAGCAAGAGACCCAGTACTTC. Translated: CSADRAGQQETQYF.

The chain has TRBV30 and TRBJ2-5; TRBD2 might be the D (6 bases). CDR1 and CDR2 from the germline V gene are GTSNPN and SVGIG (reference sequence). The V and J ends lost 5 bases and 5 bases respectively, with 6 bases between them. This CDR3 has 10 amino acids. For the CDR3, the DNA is TGTGCCTGGGGGGGGGAGACCCAGTACTTC. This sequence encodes CAWGGETQYF.

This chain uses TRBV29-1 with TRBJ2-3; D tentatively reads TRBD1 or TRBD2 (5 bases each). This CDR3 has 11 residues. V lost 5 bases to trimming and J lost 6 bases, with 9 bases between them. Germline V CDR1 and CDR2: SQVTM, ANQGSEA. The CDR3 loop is CSVRDGDTQYF. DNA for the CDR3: TGCAGCGTTCGGGACGGGGATACGCAGTATTTT.

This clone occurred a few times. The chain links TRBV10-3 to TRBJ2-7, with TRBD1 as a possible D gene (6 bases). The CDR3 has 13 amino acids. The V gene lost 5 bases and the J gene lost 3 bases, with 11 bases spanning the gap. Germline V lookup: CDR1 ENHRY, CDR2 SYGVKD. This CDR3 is CAISTQGRYEQYF. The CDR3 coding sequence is TGTGCCATCAGTACACAGGGCCGCTACGAGCAGTACTTC.

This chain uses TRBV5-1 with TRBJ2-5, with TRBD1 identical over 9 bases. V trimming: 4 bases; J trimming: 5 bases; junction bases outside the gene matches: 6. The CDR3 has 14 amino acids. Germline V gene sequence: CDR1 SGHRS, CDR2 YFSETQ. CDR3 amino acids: CASSPWGQGETQYF. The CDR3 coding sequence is TGCGCCAGCAGCCCCTGGGGACAGGGCGAGACCCAGTACTTC.

This CDR3 reads CASSRGQGRNSPLHF. CDR3 sequence (DNA): TGTGCCAGCAGCAGAGGACAGGGGCGCAATTCACCCCTCCACTTT. This chain uses TRBV7-6 with TRBJ1-6, with TRBD1 identical over 9 bases. The CDR3 has 15 residues. Germline V gene sequence: CDR1 SGHVS, CDR2 FNYEAQ. J lost 7 bases, V lost 5 bases, and 6 bases had no gene match.

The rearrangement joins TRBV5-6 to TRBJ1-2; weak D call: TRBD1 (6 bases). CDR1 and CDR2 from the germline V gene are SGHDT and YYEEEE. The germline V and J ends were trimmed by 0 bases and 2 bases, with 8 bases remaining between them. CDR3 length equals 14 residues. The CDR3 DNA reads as TGTGCCAGCAGCTTGGCAGGACAGAACTATGGCTACACCTTC. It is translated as CASSLAGQNYGYTF.

For the CDR3, the DNA is TGCGCCAGCAGTTCGGGGGGGACAGCAGATACGCAGTATTTT. It specifies CASSSGGTADTQYF. J is TRBJ2-3 and V is TRBV5-1; TRBD2 might be the D (8 bases). CDR1 is SGHRS and CDR2 is YFSETQ in the germline V gene. Trimming took 5 bases from V and 4 from J, leaving 14 bases between them. The CDR3 runs 14 residues.

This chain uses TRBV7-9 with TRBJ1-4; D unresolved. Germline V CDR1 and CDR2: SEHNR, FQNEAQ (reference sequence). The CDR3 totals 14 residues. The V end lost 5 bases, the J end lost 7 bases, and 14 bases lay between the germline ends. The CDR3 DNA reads TGTGCCAGCAGCGGAGACGGGTCGAGTGAAAAACTGTTTTTT. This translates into CASSGDGSSEKLFF.

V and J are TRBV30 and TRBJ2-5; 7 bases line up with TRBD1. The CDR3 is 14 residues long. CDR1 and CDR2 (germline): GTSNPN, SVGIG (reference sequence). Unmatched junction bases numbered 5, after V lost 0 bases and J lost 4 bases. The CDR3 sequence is CAWSVGGRGETQYF. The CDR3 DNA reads TGTGCCTGGAGTGTAGGGGGCAGGGGAGAGACCCAGTACTTC.

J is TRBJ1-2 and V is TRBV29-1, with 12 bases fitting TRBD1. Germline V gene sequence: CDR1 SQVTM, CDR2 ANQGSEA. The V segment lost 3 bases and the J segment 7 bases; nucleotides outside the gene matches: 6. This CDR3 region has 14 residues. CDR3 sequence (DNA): TGCAGCGTTGACAGGGGACAGGGGGCGGCTGGCTACACCTTC. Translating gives CSVDRGQGAAGYTF.

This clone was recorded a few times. CDR3: CASRTGTGETGELFF. CDR3 DNA: TGTGCCAGCAGGACAGGGACAGGCGAGACCGGGGAGCTGTTTTTT. This chain connects TRBV6-1 to TRBJ2-2, with 8 bases matching TRBD1. J gave up 5 bases and V 6 bases, and 8 bases lay outside the gene matches. CDR1 is MNHNS, CDR2 SASEGT, per germline. The CDR3 is made up of 15 amino acids.

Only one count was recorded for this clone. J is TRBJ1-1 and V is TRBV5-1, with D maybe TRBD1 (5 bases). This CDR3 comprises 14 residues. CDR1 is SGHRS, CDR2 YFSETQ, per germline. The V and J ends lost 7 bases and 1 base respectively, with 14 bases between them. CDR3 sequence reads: CASRLTAENTEAFF. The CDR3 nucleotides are TGCGCCAGCCGACTGACAGCGGAGAACACTGAAGCTTTCTTT. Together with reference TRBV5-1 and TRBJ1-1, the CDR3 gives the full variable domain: KAGVTQTPRYLIKTRGQQVTLSCSPISGHRSVSWYQQTPGQGLQFLFEYFSETQRNKGNFPGRFSGRQFSNSRSEMNVSTLELGDSALYLCASRLTAENTEAFFGQGTRLTVV.